This TCR beta chain was documented in a study of post-analysis software for immune sequencing data. Study-level background: Relapsing-remitting, secondary progressive and progressive-relapsing courses of multiple sclerosis were included. Regarding the study as a whole: Samples from one preparation batch, clustered by F measure, grouped strongly together. Controls showed lower frequencies than patients for five or six TRBV segments, and TRBV5-6, TRBV5-1 and TRBV20-1 were among these. Controls' normalized Chao1 diversity significantly exceeded that of multiple sclerosis patients.

This clonotype was detected once. What it binds is not known. Libraries were made from TCR beta cDNA, and they carried unique molecular identifiers. The yield from roughly 1 to 10 million T cells was around 500,000 cDNA molecules in total. Via MiXCR, TCRdb re-called the PCR reads, giving one row per CDR3 protein. The sample contains roughly 620,000 distinct CDR3 sequences, 44% of which appear only once. The CDR3 extends over 14 amino acids. The V gene lost 4 bases and the J gene lost 5 bases, with 15 bases spanning the gap. Germline assignment: CDR1 SGHDT and CDR2 YYEEEE. The V gene is TRBV5-6, the J gene TRBJ2-5; perhaps TRBD1 as D (6 bases). The sequenced sample consisted of blood. This clonotype originated in a girl aged 10 to 17 with multiple sclerosis. CDR3: CASSGSGGGETQYF. Here the CDR3 DNA reads TGTGCCAGCAGCGGTAGTGGGGGCGGGGAGACCCAGTACTTC.